Listed below are T cell receptor beta chains from one sample, sequenced in a study of blood T cell repertoires in COVID-19. Clones were sequenced by immunoSEQ multiplex PCR, and TCRdb holds only the in-frame ones, with some missing. The sample carries 150,000 or so clones, over 75% recorded once. Input material: PBMCs or T cells enriched from blood (not recorded which). These receptors were obtained from a man between 40 and 49 years old who had recovered from COVID-19. Each CDR3 is given without its conserved first and last residue.

TRBV9 | ARRGRGGVLNEQF
TRBV12-3/TRBV12-4 | ASSWQQESTQY
TRBV24-1 | ATSDPAARTSSYNEQF
TRBV9 | ASSVGGDAHTGELF
TRBV5-6 | ASSFLWRRGLSDTEAF
TRBV7-9 | ASSRAGLSATGELF
TRBV12-5 | ASGLAGQITYQPQH
TRBV4-2 | ASSQERTSGGHEQY
TRBV7-3 | ASSLNPSWTGGVFDTEAF
TRBV2 | ASILPGLAGQAKNIQY
TRBV18 | ASSPDRGTIY
TRBV5-4 | ASSLDRAGLGYT
TRBV7-8 | ASSSRGQYIYNEQF
TRBV11-2 | ASSLGVLRGGELF
TRBV7-2 | ASSVTTGLSYEQY
TRBV20-1 | SASTGTPGAEQF
TRBV30 | AWSAHQGVSETQY
TRBV30 | AWSVRVREYSPLH
TRBV30 | AWSGQGGNQPQH